One T cell receptor (beta chain) is described in this entry. The target antigen is unknown. The sample comes from a study of response to subunit inactivated influenza vaccine. General observations from the study: Every seasonal influenza vaccination brings in few new T cells, the authors suggested.

Trimming removed 7 bases from V and 7 bases from J, with 17 bases in between. CDR1 is SEHNR, CDR2 FQNEAQ, per germline (reference sequence). The CDR3 consists of 14 residues. TCRdb itself ran the RT-PCR reads through MiXCR, one entry per CDR3 protein. The sample lists about 520,000 distinct CDR3 sequences, roughly 9.8% occurring once. Sequencing used PBMCs from blood, obtained more than 35 days after vaccination. The clonotype originates from a man between 50 and 59 years old who received an inactivated influenza vaccine. The chain has TRBV7-9 and TRBJ1-5; no clear D gene. The CDR3 DNA follows: TGTGCCAGCACCATAGGTGGGGTTGAGCAGCCCCAGCATTTT. Amino acids: CASTIGGVEQPQHF.